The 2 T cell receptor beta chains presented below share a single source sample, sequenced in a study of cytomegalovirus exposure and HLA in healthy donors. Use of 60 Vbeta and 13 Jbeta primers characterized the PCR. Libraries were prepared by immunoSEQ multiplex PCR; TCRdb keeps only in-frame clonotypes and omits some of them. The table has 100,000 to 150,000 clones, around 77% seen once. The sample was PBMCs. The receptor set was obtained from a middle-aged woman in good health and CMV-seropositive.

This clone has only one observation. CDR3 sequence (DNA): TGTGCCAGCAGTGGTTATAGCGGGAGGAACCCCTACAATGAGCAGTTCTTC. Translated, it gives CASSGYSGRNPYNEQFF. The V call is TRBV6-1, the J call TRBJ2-1; 10 bases agree with TRBD2. CDR1 and CDR2 (germline): MNHNS, SASEGT. The CDR3 totals 17 residues. V was clipped by 4 bases and J by 2 bases; unmatched bases: 8.

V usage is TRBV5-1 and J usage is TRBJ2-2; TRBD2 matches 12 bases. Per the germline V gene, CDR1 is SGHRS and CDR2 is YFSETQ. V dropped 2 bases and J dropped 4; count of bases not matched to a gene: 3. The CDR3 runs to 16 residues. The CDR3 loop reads CASSFLAGGSTGELFF. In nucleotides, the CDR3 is TGCGCCAGCAGCTTCCTAGCGGGAGGGAGCACCGGGGAGCTGTTTTTT. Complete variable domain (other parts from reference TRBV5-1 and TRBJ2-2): KAGVTQTPRYLIKTRGQQVTLSCSPISGHRSVSWYQQTPGQGLQFLFEYFSETQRNKGNFPGRFSGRQFSNSRSEMNVSTLELGDSALYLCASSFLAGGSTGELFFGEGSRLTVL.